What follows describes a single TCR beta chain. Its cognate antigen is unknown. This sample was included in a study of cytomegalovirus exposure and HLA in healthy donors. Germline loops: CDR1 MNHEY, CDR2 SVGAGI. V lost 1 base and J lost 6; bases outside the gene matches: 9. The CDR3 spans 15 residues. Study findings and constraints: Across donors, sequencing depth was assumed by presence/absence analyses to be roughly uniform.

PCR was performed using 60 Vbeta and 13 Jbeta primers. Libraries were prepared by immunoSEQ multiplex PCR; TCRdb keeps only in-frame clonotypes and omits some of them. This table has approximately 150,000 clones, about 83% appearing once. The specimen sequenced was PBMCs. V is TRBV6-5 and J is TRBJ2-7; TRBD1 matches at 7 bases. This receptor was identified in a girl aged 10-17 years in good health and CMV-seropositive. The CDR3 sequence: CASSYYSDRVSEQYF. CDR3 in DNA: TGTGCCAGCAGTTACTATAGCGACAGGGTGAGCGAGCAGTACTTC.